This TCR beta chain derives from a study of metastatic and nonmetastatic thyroid tumors. Looking at the study overall: Repertoires from blood and tumor or nodule tissue of malignant and benign thyroid patients were compared.

Remarks on this clone: Its antigen is still unknown.

As handled by the study authors: It was from CDR3 differences across clinicopathological groups that a distant-metastasis classifier for papillary thyroid cancer was built. TCRdb re-called clones via MiXCR from the PCR reads. TCRdb assigned the V and J calls; the authors' analysis was not used. Among about 38,000 clones, around half were seen once, and the ten largest hold around a quarter. All patients were treatment-naive before thyroid surgery. V was cut by 6 bases and J by 1 base, with 9 bases left in between. The CDR3 has 13 residues. The V gene's germline CDR1 is MNHNS and CDR2 SASEGT. Findings and caveats of the study: It was reportedly found that TCR beta diversity was significantly higher in malignant thyroid tumors than in benign nodules, a difference seen in both blood and tumor samples.

Material for sequencing was tumor tissue. The genes are TRBV6-1 and TRBJ1-1; no reliable D call. The clonotype was recovered from a male donor with papillary thyroid cancer or a benign thyroid nodule (not recorded which). Some clones in this sample may be carry-over from other donors' samples. The CDR3 region has the DNA TGTGCCAGCAGATTTGGTGGGAACACTGAAGCTTTCTTT. It yields the protein CASRFGGNTEAFF.